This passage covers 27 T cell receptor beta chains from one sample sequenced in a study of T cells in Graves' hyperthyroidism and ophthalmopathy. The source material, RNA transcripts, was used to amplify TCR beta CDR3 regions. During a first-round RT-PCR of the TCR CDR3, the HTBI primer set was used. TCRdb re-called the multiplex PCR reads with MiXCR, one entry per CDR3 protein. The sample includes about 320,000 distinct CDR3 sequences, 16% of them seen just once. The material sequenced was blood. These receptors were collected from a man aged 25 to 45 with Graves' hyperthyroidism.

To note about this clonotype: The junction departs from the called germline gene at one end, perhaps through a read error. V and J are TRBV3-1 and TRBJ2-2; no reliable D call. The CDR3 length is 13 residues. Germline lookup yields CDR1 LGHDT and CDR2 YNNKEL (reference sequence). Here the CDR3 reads CTSSQFTSGELFF. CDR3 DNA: TGTACCAGCAGCCAATTTACCTCCGGGGAGCTGTTTTTT. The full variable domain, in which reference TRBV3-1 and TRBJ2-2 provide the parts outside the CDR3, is DTAVSQTPKYLVTQMGNDKSIKCEQNLGHDTMYWYKQDSKKFLKIMFSYNNKELIINETVPNRFSPKSPDKAHLNLHINSLELGDSAVYFCTSSQFTSGELFFGEGSRLTVL.

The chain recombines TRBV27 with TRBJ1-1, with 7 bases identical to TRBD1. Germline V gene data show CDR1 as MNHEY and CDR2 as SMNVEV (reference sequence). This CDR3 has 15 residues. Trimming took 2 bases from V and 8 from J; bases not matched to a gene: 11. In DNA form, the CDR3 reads TGTGCCAGCAGTTTAATGGACGGGACAGCTACAGAAGCTTTCTTT. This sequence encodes CASSLMDGTATEAFF.

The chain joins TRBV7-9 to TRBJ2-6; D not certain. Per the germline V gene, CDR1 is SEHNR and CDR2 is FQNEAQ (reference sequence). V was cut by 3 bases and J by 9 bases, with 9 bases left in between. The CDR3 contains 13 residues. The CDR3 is CASSFRPNNVLTF. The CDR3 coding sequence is TGTGCCAGCAGCTTTCGCCCGAACAACGTCCTGACTTTC.

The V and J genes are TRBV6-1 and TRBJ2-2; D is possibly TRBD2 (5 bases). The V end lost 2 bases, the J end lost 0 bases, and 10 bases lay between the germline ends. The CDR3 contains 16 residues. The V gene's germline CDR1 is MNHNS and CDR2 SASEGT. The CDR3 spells CASSELGSANTGELFF. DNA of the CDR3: TGTGCCAGCAGTGAATTGGGTAGCGCGAACACCGGGGAGCTGTTTTTT.

In DNA form, the CDR3 reads TGTGCCAGCAGTCAGCCAAGGAACTACGGACTCCGGTGCGGGGAGCTGTTTTTT. This codes for CASSQPRNYGLRCGELFF. The chain carries TRBV6-1 and TRBJ2-2; D possibly corresponds to TRBD2 (5 bases). V was trimmed by 5 bases and J by 7 bases, leaving 26 bases between them. This CDR3 comprises 18 residues. Germline CDR1 and CDR2: MNHNS and SASEGT.

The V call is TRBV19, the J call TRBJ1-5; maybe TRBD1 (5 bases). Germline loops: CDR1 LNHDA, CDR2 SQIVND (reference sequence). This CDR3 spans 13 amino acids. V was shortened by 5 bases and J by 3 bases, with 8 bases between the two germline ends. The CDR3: CASSWGYNQPQHF. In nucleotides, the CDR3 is TGTGCCAGTAGTTGGGGCTACAATCAGCCCCAGCATTTT.

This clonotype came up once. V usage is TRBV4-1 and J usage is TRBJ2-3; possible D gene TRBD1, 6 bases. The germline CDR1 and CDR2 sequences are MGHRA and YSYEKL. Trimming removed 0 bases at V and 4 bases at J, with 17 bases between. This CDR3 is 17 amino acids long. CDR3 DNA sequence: TGCGCCAGCAGCCAAGACGCCACCAGGACAGAAGCAGATACGCAGTATTTT. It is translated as CASSQDATRTEADTQYF.

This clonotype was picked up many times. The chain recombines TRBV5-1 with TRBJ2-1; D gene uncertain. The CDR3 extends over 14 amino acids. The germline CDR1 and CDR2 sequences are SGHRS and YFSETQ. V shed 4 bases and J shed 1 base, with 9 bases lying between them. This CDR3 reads CASSPAPSYNEQFF. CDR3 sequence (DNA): TGCGCCAGCAGCCCGGCCCCATCCTACAATGAGCAGTTCTTC. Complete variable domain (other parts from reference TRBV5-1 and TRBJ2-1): KAGVTQTPRYLIKTRGQQVTLSCSPISGHRSVSWYQQTPGQGLQFLFEYFSETQRNKGNFPGRFSGRQFSNSRSEMNVSTLELGDSALYLCASSPAPSYNEQFFGPGTRLTVL.

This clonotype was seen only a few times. As DNA, the CDR3 is TGCAGTGCCCCCGAGAAAGCGGGAGGGCCTTATACGCAGTATTTT. It translates to CSAPEKAGGPYTQYF. The chain couples TRBV20-1 to TRBJ2-3, with 10 bases that match TRBD2. The V gene end was trimmed by 6 bases and the J gene end by 7 bases; junction bases not matched to a gene: 13. CDR3 length: 15 amino acids. CDR1 is DFQATT, CDR2 SNEGSKA, per germline (reference sequence).

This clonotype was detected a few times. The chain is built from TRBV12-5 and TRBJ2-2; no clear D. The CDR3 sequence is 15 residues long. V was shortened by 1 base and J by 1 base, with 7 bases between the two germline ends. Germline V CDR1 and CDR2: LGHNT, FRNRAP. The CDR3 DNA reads TGTGCTAGTGGTTTGGACAGACAGAACACCGGGGAGCTGTTTTTT. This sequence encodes CASGLDRQNTGELFF.

This CDR3 is CASSWPGQGTDTQYF. The CDR3 coding sequence is TGTGCCAGCAGCTGGCCGGGACAGGGGACAGATACGCAGTATTTT. This rearrangement joins TRBV5-4 to TRBJ2-3; 10 nucleotides match TRBD1. The germline V gene has CDR1 SGHNT and CDR2 YYREEE (reference sequence). The CDR3 extends over 15 amino acids. The junction had 4 bases not matched to a gene; V was cut back by 3 bases and J by 3 bases.

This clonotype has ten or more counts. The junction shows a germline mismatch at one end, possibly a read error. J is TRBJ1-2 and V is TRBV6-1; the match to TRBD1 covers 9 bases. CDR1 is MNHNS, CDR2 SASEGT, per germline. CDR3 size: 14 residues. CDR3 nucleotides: TGTGCCAGCATTGAAATAGGACAGGGGAATGGCTACACCTTC. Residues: CASIEIGQGNGYTF.

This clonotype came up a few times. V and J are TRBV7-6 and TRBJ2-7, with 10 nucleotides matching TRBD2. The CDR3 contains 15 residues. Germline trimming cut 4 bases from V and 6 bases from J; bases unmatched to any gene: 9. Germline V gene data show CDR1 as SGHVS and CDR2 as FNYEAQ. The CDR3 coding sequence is TGTGCCAGCAGCTCCTTAAGCGGGAGGGCCAGCGAGCAGTACTTC. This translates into CASSSLSGRASEQYF.

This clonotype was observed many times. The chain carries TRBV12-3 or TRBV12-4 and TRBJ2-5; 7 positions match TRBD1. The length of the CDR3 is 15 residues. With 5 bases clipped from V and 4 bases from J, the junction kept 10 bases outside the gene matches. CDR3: CASSIQQGIVETQYF. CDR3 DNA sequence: TGTGCCAGCAGTATCCAACAGGGGATAGTAGAGACCCAGTACTTC.

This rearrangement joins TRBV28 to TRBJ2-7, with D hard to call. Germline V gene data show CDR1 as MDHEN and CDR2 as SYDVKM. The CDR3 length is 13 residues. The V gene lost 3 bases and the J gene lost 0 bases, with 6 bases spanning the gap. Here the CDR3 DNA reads TGTGCCAGCAGTTTGGCCAACTCCTACGAGCAGTACTTC. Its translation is CASSLANSYEQYF.

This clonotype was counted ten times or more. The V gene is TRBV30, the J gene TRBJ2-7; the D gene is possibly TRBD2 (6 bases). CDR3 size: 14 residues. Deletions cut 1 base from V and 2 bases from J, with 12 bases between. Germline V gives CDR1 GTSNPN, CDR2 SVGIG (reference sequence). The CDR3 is CAWSGGDGPYEQYF. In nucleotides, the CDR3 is TGTGCCTGGAGTGGGGGGGACGGTCCCTACGAGCAGTACTTC.

The CDR3 loop is CASSQFAPGGELFF. Written as DNA, the CDR3 is TGTGCCAGCAGCCAGTTCGCCCCGGGGGGGGAGCTGTTTTTT. This chain joins TRBV3-1 and TRBJ2-2; a weak D match, TRBD2 (5 bases). This CDR3 contains 14 residues. CDR1 and CDR2 (germline): LGHDT, YNNKEL (reference sequence). V was pared by 3 bases and J by 8 bases, with 13 bases between.

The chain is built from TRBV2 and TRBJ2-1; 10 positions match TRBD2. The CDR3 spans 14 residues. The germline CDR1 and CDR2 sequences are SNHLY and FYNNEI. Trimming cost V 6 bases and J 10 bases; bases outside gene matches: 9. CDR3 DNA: TGTGCCAGCAGGGGACTAGCGAGCTTGGGGGAGCAGTTCTTC. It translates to CASRGLASLGEQFF. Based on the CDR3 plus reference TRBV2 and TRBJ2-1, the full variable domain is EPEVTQTPSHQVTQMGQEVILRCVPISNHLYFYWYRQILGQKVEFLVSFYNNEISEKSEIFDDQFSVERPDGSNFTLKIRSTKLEDSAMYFCASRGLASLGEQFFGPGTRLTVL.

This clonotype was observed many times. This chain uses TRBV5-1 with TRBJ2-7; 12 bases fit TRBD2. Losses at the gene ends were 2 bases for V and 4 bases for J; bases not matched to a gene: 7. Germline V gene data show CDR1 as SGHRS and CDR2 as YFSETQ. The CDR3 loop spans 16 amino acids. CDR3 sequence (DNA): TGCGCCAGCAGCTTACAAGGACTAGCGGGAATTTACGAGCAGTACTTC. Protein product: CASSLQGLAGIYEQYF.

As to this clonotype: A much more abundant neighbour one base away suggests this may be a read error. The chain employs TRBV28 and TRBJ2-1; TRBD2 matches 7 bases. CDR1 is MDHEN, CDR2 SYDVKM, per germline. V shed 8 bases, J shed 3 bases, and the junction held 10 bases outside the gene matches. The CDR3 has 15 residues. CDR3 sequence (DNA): TGTGCCAGCGGGGAAAGAGCGGGACTCTACAATGAGCAGTTCTTC. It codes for CASGERAGLYNEQFF.

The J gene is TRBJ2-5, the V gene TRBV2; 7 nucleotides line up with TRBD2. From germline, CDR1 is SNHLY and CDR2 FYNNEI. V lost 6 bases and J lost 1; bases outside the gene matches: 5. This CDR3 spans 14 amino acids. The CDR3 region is CASRHTGGQETQYF. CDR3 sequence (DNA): TGTGCCAGCAGGCACACGGGGGGCCAAGAGACCCAGTACTTC.

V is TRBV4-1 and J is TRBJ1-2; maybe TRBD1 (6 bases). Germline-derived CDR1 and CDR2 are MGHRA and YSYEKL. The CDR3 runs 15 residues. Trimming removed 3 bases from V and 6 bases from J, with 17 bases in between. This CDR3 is CASSQGGPRGDGYTF. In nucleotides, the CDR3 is TGCGCCAGCAGCCAGGGGGGCCCTCGGGGAGATGGCTACACCTTC.

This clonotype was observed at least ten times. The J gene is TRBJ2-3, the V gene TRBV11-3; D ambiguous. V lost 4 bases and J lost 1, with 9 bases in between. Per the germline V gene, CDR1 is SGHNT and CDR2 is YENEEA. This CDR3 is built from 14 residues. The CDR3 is CASSSSRGTDTQYF. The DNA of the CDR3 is TGTGCCAGCAGCTCGTCGCGAGGCACAGATACGCAGTATTTT. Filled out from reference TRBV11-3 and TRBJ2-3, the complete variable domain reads EAGVVQSPRYKIIEKKQPVAFWCNPISGHNTLYWYLQNLGQGPELLIRYENEEAVDDSQLPKDRFSAERLKGVDSTLKIQPAELGDSAVYLCASSSSRGTDTQYFGPGTRLTVL.

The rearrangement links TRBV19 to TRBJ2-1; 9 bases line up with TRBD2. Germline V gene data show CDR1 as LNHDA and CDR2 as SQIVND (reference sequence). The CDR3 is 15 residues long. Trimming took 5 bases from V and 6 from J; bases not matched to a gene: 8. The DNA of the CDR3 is TGTGCCAGTAGTTTTCTAGCGGGAAACCCCAATGAGCAGTTCTTC. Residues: CASSFLAGNPNEQFF.

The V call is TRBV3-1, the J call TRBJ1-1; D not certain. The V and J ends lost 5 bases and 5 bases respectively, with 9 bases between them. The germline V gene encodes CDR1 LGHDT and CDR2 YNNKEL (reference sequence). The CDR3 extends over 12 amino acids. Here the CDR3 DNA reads TGTGCCAGCAGCGACCCCGAAACTGAAGCTTTCTTT. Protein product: CASSDPETEAFF. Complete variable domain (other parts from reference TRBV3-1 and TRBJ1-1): DTAVSQTPKYLVTQMGNDKSIKCEQNLGHDTMYWYKQDSKKFLKIMFSYNNKELIINETVPNRFSPKSPDKAHLNLHINSLELGDSAVYFCASSDPETEAFFGQGTRLTVV.

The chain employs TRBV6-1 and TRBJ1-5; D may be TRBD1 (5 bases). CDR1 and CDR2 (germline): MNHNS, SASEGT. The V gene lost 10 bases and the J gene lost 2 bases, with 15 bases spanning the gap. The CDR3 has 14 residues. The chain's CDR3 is CATIKGLGNQPQHF. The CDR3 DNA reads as TGTGCCACCATAAAGGGGCTCGGCAATCAGCCCCAGCATTTT.

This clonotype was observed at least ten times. The CDR3 reads CASTRLGGGNSNQPQHF. The CDR3 nucleotides are TGTGCCAGCACCCGGCTAGGGGGGGGTAATAGCAATCAGCCCCAGCATTTT. This chain links TRBV28 with TRBJ1-5; D is possibly TRBD1 (6 bases). Germline V gene data show CDR1 as MDHEN and CDR2 as SYDVKM. Trimming removed 7 bases from V and 0 bases from J, with 19 bases in between. The CDR3 runs 17 residues.